This TCR beta chain appears in the sequencing data of a study of T cells in women clearing cervical HPV infection. About the research overall: Controls were women whose single incident HPV16 infection cleared within 12 months without precancer or cancer. Case blood was drawn a median around 140 days after lesion detection.

The protocol was immunoSEQ multiplex PCR, while the TCRdb copy is restricted to in-frame clones and leaves out a portion. The repertoire table contains some 43,000 clones. This TCR derives from a woman between 18 and 70 years old with a cervical HPV16 infection that either progressed to CIN3+ or cleared (not recorded which). Sequencing was carried out using blood buffy coat.

The CDR3 sequence is CASSEAGGQPQHF. The DNA read from the CDR3 is TGTGCCAGCAGTGAAGCAGGGGGACAGCCC. The gene calls are TRBV6-1 and TRBJ1-5; a possible D gene is TRBD1 (6 bases). The CDR3 extends 3 residues past the end of the read, so its final part is completed from the germline J gene. The V end was cut by 0 bases, the J end by 7 bases, with 7 bases between. The CDR3 length is 13 residues. CDR1 is MNHNS and CDR2 is SASEGT in the germline V gene.